What follows describes a single TCR beta chain. The target antigen is unknown. Trimming removed 1 base from V and 4 bases from J, with 9 bases in between. Germline values: CDR1 SGHTS, CDR2 YDEGEE. This CDR3 has 14 residues. The entry originates in a study of T cell responses to AZD1222 COVID-19 vaccine. Study-wide points: In a largely white British group with more females than males, clonal diversity was possibly underestimated. At baseline, seropositivity was found in only 5 to 7 AZD1222 recipients.

This table comes from immunoSEQ multiplex PCR, and its TCRdb copy is limited to in-frame clones, with some not included. This sample has 65,000 to 80,000 clones; 92% occur once, and the top ten carry 6% to 8.5%. The receptor was isolated from an adult in good health. Sequenced material: peripheral blood, taken on day 0 of MenACWY control vaccination. The gene calls are TRBV5-8 and TRBJ1-3; D remains ambiguous. CDR3 sequence reads: CASSLTGYGNTIYF. CDR3 DNA: TGTGCCAGCAGCTTGACGGGGTACGGAAACACCATATATTTT. Full variable domain (outside the CDR3, taken from reference TRBV5-8 and TRBJ1-3): EAGVTQSPTHLIKTRGQQATLRCSPISGHTSVYWYQQALGLGLQFLLWYDEGEERNRGNFPPRFSGRQFPNYSSELNVNALELEDSALYLCASSLTGYGNTIYFGEGSWLTVV.